This TCR beta chain is from a study of beta chain features in type 1 diabetes. There are 13 residues in the CDR3. Findings and caveats of the study: Shortening of TCRB CDR3s, moderate but significant, appeared in all four CD4+ subsets of Type 1 diabetes patients. For type 1 diabetes patients, VDJ junctions showed fewer insertions and more deletions. Small HLA sub-analyses could not settle whether HLA shapes TCRB rearrangement.

Remarks on this clone: Its antigen remains unidentified.

By way of CD45RO/CCR7/CD25/CD127/CD95/CD27, the CD4+ regulatory, stem cell-like memory, central memory and naive cells were sorted. Every isolated RNA sample was fully reverse transcribed, so sequencing captured expressed TCRB transcripts. The repertoire was sequenced with immunoSEQ multiplex PCR; TCRdb's copy has only in-frame clones and lacks some. The repertoire consists of approximately 150,000 clones, with about an eighth occurring once and the leading ten covering roughly 1.4%. This clonotype was sampled from a young man with type 1 diabetes. What was sequenced was central memory CD4+ T cells from blood. V gene TRBV21-1 combines with J gene TRBJ2-7. TRBV21-1 is a known pseudogene. CDR3 in DNA: TGTGCCAGCAGCCCCATCGGATCCTACGAGCAGTACTTC. Its translation is CASSPIGSYEQYF.